The text below deals with one T cell receptor beta chain. Its specificity is not known. Profiling relied on immunoSEQ multiplex PCR, and the TCRdb table lists in-frame clones only, not all of them. The table has roughly 50,000 clones, approximately 90% seen once. This sample is drawn from a study of OX40 agonist ivuxolimab in advanced cancers. At the level of the study: Patients assigned to dose escalation were diagnosed with hepatocellular carcinoma, melanoma, renal cell or head and neck cancer. Prior therapy, whether anti-PD-1, anti-PD-L1 or anti-CTLA-4, was allowed, and 35% to 40% had some. Partial responses were achieved by three patients, one with hepatocellular carcinoma and two with cutaneous melanoma. The study, taken as a whole, reports: The CD4+ and CD8+ T cells in the blood had expanded clonally by week 6 at 0.1 to 3.0 mg/kg.

Germline CDR1 reads MNHNS; CDR2 reads SASEGT. Between the trimmed V and J ends, which lost 1 base and 10 bases, there was a span of 10 bases. The CDR3 runs to 13 residues. The sequenced sample was CD4+ or CD8+ T cells sorted from blood, obtained in a trial of the OX40 agonist ivuxolimab. The rearrangement uses TRBV6-1 and TRBJ1-4; maybe TRBD1 (5 bases). The source of this sequence is an adult with an advanced solid tumor such as melanoma, head and neck, liver or kidney cancer. The DNA for the CDR3 is TGTGCCAGCAGTGAAGAAGGGGTGAGAAAACTGTTTTTT. This encodes CASSEEGVRKLFF.